The 20 T cell receptor beta chains given below trace back to one sample, sequenced in a study of blood T cells in healthy people across ages. Primers used in a second PCR of roughly 6 to 12 cycles were a sample-barcoded 5' primer and a J-beta primer mix. TCRdb re-analysed the 5' RACE reads in MiXCR, keeping a single row per CDR3 protein. The table lists fewer than 900,000 distinct CDR3 sequences, roughly 47% of them singletons. The sequencing sample was made of blood. The receptors were sampled from a woman aged 60-75 years in good health.

This clonotype was detected ten times or more. V gene TRBV6-5 combines with J gene TRBJ2-5; D remains unclear. V was shortened by 6 bases and J by 2 bases, with 10 bases between the two germline ends. CDR1 and CDR2 from the germline V gene are MNHEY and SVGAGI. This CDR3 spans 13 amino acids. CDR3 in amino acids: CASSSQPQETQYF. DNA for the CDR3: TGTGCCAGCAGCAGCCAGCCGCAAGAGACCCAGTACTTC.

This chain joins TRBV20-1 and TRBJ2-1; 9 nucleotides align to TRBD2. CDR1 is DFQATT and CDR2 is SNEGSKA in the germline V gene (reference sequence). Trimming took 5 bases from V and 10 from J; bases not matched to a gene: 15. The CDR3 is 15 residues long. The CDR3 sequence: CSAPIPLAGRFEQFF. The CDR3 DNA reads as TGCAGTGCTCCAATCCCCCTAGCGGGGAGGTTCGAGCAGTTCTTC.

As to this clonotype: One end of the junction does not line up with germline, which may come from a read error. The chain employs TRBV20-1 and TRBJ2-3; 9 positions agree with TRBD2. The germline V gene has CDR1 DFQATT and CDR2 SNEGSKA (reference sequence). The CDR3 length is 16 residues. The CDR3 DNA reads TGCAGTGCCCCTGTAATCGCGGGAGGGCCTTCAGATGCGCAGTATTTT. Translated, it gives CSAPVIAGGPSDAQYF.

This rearrangement joins TRBV18 to TRBJ2-7, with TRBD2 matching 14 bases. The CDR3 totals 15 residues. The V gene's germline CDR1 is KGHSH and CDR2 LQKENI. V shed 3 bases, J shed 7 bases, and the junction held 5 bases outside the gene matches. The CDR3 reads CASSPGLAGEREQYF. CDR3 sequence (DNA): TGTGCCAGCTCACCGGGACTAGCGGGGGAGAGGGAGCAGTACTTC.

The rearrangement uses TRBV12-3 or TRBV12-4 and TRBJ2-1, with 7 bases fitting TRBD2. The CDR3 spans 13 residues. V shed 1 base, J shed 15 bases, and the junction held 9 bases outside the gene matches. CDR3: CASSLEGASGGFF. For the CDR3, the DNA is TGTGCCAGCAGTTTAGAGGGAGCTAGCGGAGGGTTCTTC.

The chain is built from TRBV5-1 and TRBJ2-5, with 7 bases lining up with TRBD1. The length of the CDR3 is 13 residues. V dropped 7 bases and J dropped 2; count of bases not matched to a gene: 5. Per the germline V gene, CDR1 is SGHRS and CDR2 is YFSETQ. CDR3 loop: CASLATGQETQYF. The CDR3 nucleotides read TGCGCCAGCCTCGCGACAGGGCAAGAGACCCAGTACTTC.

The V and J genes are TRBV7-2 and TRBJ2-1, with D possibly TRBD2 on 5 matching bases. The CDR3 loop spans 16 amino acids. V lost 1 base and J 0 bases, leaving 10 bases between the germline ends. Germline V CDR1 and CDR2: SGHTA, FQGNSA. The CDR3 DNA follows: TGTGCCAGCAGCTTAGTGTCCGGGAACTCCTACAATGAGCAGTTCTTC. Translating gives CASSLVSGNSYNEQFF.

Note on this clonotype: Being one base from a much bigger clone, this may be a read error. The chain recombines TRBV7-2 with TRBJ2-7; weak D call: TRBD2 (6 bases). Germline CDR1 SGHTA, CDR2 FQGNSA. V was trimmed by 3 bases and J by 6 bases, leaving 18 bases between them. This CDR3 contains 15 residues. CDR3 loop: CASSFGGTSYCEQYF. The CDR3 nucleotides are TGTGCCAGCAGCTTTGGGGGAACTAGCTACTGCGAGCAGTACTTC.

The chain uses TRBV11-3 and TRBJ2-6, with 10 bases fitting TRBD1. CDR1 is SGHNT, CDR2 YENEEA, per germline. Losses at the gene ends were 2 bases for V and 0 bases for J; bases not matched to a gene: 4. CDR3 length: 18 amino acids. CDR3: CASSLRDRGHSGANVLTF. CDR3 nucleotides: TGTGCCAGCAGCTTACGGGACAGGGGCCACTCTGGGGCCAACGTCCTGACTTTC.

This sequence joins TRBV25-1 and TRBJ2-1; 7 bases are shared with TRBD1. The CDR3 covers 14 residues. V gave up 6 bases and J gave up 2 bases; unmatched junction bases: 4. In germline, CDR1 is MGHDK, CDR2 SYGVNS. CDR3 in amino acids: CASREQGTYNEQFF. The CDR3 bases are TGTGCCAGCAGGGAACAGGGGACCTACAATGAGCAGTTCTTC.

V and J are TRBV29-1 and TRBJ2-1; a possible D gene is TRBD1 (6 bases). CDR1 is SQVTM and CDR2 is ANQGSEA in the germline V gene. This CDR3 is built from 13 residues. The CDR3 DNA reads as TGCAACGCACTACAGGACAGATACAATGAGCAGTTCTTC. It codes for CNALQDRYNEQFF.

This rearrangement joins TRBV20-1 to TRBJ2-5; 9 bases map to TRBD2. CDR1 is DFQATT and CDR2 is SNEGSKA in the germline V gene (reference sequence). V lost 7 bases and J lost 1; bases outside the gene matches: 4. This CDR3 is built from 13 residues. The CDR3 sequence is CSGGTSIQETQYF. In DNA, the CDR3 is TGCAGTGGGGGGACTAGCATCCAAGAGACCCAGTACTTC.

V and J are TRBV25-1 and TRBJ2-1; D not certain. Germline V gives CDR1 MGHDK, CDR2 SYGVNS. Trimming cost V 4 bases and J 9 bases, with 19 bases left between them. This CDR3 has 15 amino acids. DNA of the CDR3: TGTGCCAGCAGTGTATCCGACGACCCGCCTGGTGAGCAGTTCTTC. It codes for CASSVSDDPPGEQFF.

V is TRBV5-1 and J is TRBJ2-5; maybe TRBD1 (6 bases). The CDR3 is 14 residues long. Germline values: CDR1 SGHRS, CDR2 YFSETQ. The ends were cut back, 4 bases at V and 2 bases at J, with 12 bases in the middle. The CDR3: CASSTAQGQETQYF. The CDR3 DNA follows: TGCGCCAGCAGCACGGCACAGGGTCAAGAGACCCAGTACTTC.

This clonotype showed up many times. The chain recombines TRBV15 with TRBJ2-1; D ambiguous. Trimming took 0 bases from V and 2 from J, leaving 11 bases between them. Looked up from germline, CDR1 is LNHNV and CDR2 is YYDKDF (reference sequence). This CDR3 contains 16 residues. The CDR3 nucleotides are TGTGCCACCAGCAGAGAACTGGGGATTCCCTACAATGAGCAGTTCTTC. Amino acids: CATSRELGIPYNEQFF.

This sequence joins TRBV20-1 and TRBJ2-7; possibly TRBD1 for D (6 bases). V was trimmed by 2 bases and J by 2 bases, leaving 13 bases between them. Germline CDR1 is DFQATT and CDR2 is SNEGSKA (reference sequence). CDR3 size: 14 residues. The CDR3 protein is CSARPTGHPYEQYF. DNA of the CDR3: TGCAGTGCTAGACCGACGGGACATCCCTACGAGCAGTACTTC.

The chain uses TRBV6-4 and TRBJ2-1; 13 bases match TRBD2. Germline CDR1 is MRHNA and CDR2 is SNTAGT. The CDR3 is 15 residues long. V lost 4 bases, J lost 5 bases, and 2 bases stayed unmatched. DNA for the CDR3: TGTGCCAGCAGTGTTGGGACTAGCGGGGACAATGAGCAGTTCTTC. This codes for CASSVGTSGDNEQFF.

This clonotype was seen a few times. V usage is TRBV3-1 and J usage is TRBJ2-7; 8 nucleotides agree with TRBD1. The CDR3 loop spans 13 amino acids. From germline, CDR1 is LGHDT and CDR2 YNNKEL (reference sequence). V was clipped by 0 bases and J by 10 bases; unmatched bases: 5. The CDR3 region has the DNA TGTGCCAGCAGCCAAGAGGGGACAGGCGGCCAGTACTTC. This translates into CASSQEGTGGQYF.

Remarks on this clonotype: The junction shows a germline mismatch at one end, possibly a read error. The J gene is TRBJ2-1, the V gene TRBV5-1; 15 bases fit TRBD2. In germline, CDR1 is SGHRS, CDR2 YFSETQ. This CDR3 region has 17 residues. The CDR3 coding sequence is TGCGCCAGCAGCTACGGGACTAGCGGGGGGTCATACACTGAGCAGTTCTTC. Amino acid sequence: CASSYGTSGGSYTEQFF.

In the case of this clonotype: One end of the junction fails to match germline, which may point to a read error. This sequence joins TRBV15 and TRBJ2-3; weak D call: TRBD2 (5 bases). The germline CDR1 and CDR2 sequences are LNHNV and YYDKDF (reference sequence). The CDR3 length is 16 residues. CDR3 loop: CATSRSGVRSTDTQYF. CDR3 coding DNA: TGTGCCACCAGCAGAAGCGGAGTTAGGAGCACAGATACACAGTATTTT.